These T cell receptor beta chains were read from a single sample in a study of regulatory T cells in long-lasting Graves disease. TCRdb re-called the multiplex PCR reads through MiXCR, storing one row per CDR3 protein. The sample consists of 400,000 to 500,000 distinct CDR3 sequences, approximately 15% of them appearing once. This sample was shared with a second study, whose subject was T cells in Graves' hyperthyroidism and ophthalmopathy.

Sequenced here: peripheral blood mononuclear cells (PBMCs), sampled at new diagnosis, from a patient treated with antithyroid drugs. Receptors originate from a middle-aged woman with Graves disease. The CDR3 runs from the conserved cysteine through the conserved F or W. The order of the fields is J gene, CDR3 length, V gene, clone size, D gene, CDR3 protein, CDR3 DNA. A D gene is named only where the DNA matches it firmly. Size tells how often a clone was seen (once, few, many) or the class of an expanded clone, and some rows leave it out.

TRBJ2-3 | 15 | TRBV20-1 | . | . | CSAIPGEGSTDTQYF | TGCAGTGCTATCCCAGGGGAAGGAAGCACAGATACGCAGTATTTT
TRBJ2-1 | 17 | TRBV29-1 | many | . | CSAPGGLGLGGGNEQFF | TGCAGCGCCCCTGGGGGCCTAGGACTAGGGGGGGGCAATGAGCAGTTCTTC
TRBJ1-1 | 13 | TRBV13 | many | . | CASSPEAATEAFF | TGTGCCAGCAGCCCCGAGGCGGCGACTGAAGCTTTCTTT
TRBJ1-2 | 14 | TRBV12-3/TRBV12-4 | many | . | CASSLDTANYGYTF | TGTGCCAGCAGTTTAGATACAGCTAACTATGGCTACACCTTC
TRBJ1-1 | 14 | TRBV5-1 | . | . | CASSLEPGNTEAFF | TGCGCCAGCAGCTTGGAACCGGGGAACACTGAAGCTTTCTTT
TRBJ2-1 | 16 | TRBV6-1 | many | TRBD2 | CASRGGGTSGHNEQFF | TGTGCCAGCAGGGGTGGGGGGACTAGCGGTCACAATGAGCAGTTCTTC
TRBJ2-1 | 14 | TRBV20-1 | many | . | CSASKPLGWNEQFF | TGCAGTGCTAGTAAGCCTCTGGGCTGGAATGAGCAGTTCTTC
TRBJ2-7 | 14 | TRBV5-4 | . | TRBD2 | CASSLGLADDEQYF | TGTGCCAGCAGCTTGGGGCTAGCGGATGACGAGCAGTACTTC
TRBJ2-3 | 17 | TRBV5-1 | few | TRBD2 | CASSRGLAGGSTDTQYF | TGCGCCAGCAGCCGGGGACTAGCGGGAGGGAGCACAGATACGCAGTATTTT
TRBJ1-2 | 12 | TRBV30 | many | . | CAWDGEYYGYTF | TGTGCCTGGGACGGGGAGTACTATGGCTACACCTTC
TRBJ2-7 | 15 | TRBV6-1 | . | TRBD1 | CASRDRVPSSYEQYF | TGTGCCAGCAGAGACAGGGTCCCTAGCTCCTACGAGCAGTACTTC